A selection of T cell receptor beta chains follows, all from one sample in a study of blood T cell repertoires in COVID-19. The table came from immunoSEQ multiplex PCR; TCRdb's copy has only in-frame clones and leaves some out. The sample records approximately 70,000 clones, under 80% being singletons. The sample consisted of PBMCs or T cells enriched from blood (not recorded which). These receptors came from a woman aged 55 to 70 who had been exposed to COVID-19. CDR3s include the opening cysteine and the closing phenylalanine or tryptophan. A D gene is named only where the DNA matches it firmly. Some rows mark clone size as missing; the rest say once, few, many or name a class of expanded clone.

CDR3aa: CASSIRGETGELFF
CDR3nt: TGTGCCAGTAGTATTCGGGGGGAGACCGGGGAGCTGTTTTTT
d_gene: TRBD2
j_gene: TRBJ2-2
v_gene: TRBV19
abundance: -

CDR3aa: CASSPLPVGRGPSTNEKLFF
CDR3nt: TGTGCCAGCTCACCCTTGCCGGTGGGCAGGGGGCCTTCAACTAATGAAAAACTGTTTTTT
d_gene: TRBD1
j_gene: TRBJ1-4
v_gene: TRBV18
abundance: -

CDR3aa: CASSLGIGGYEQYF
CDR3nt: TGTGCCAGCAGCTTAGGTATAGGGGGCTACGAGCAGTACTTC
d_gene: -
j_gene: TRBJ2-7
v_gene: TRBV7-2
abundance: -

CDR3aa: CATGRNQPQHF
CDR3nt: TGTGCCACCGGCCGCAATCAGCCCCAGCATTTT
d_gene: -
j_gene: TRBJ1-5
v_gene: TRBV24-1
abundance: -

CDR3aa: CASSMKAGGYNEQFF
CDR3nt: TGTGCCAGTAGTATGAAGGCGGGGGGATACAATGAGCAGTTCTTC
d_gene: TRBD2
j_gene: TRBJ2-1
v_gene: TRBV19
abundance: -

CDR3aa: CASSLGSSYGYTF
CDR3nt: TGTGCCAGCAGCTTGGGTAGTAGCTATGGCTACACCTTC
d_gene: -
j_gene: TRBJ1-2
v_gene: TRBV5-6
abundance: -

CDR3aa: CASTFIGGIGYTF
CDR3nt: TGTGCCAGCACCTTCATAGGAGGAATCGGCTACACCTTC
d_gene: -
j_gene: TRBJ1-2
v_gene: TRBV12-3/TRBV12-4
abundance: -

CDR3aa: CASRMGQSGNTIYF
CDR3nt: TGTGCCAGTCGGATGGGACAATCTGGAAACACCATATATTTT
d_gene: -
j_gene: TRBJ1-3
v_gene: TRBV19
abundance: few

CDR3aa: CASSQDYQSDTQYF
CDR3nt: TGTGCCAGCAGCCAAGATTACCAGTCCGATACGCAGTATTTT
d_gene: -
j_gene: TRBJ2-3
v_gene: TRBV3-1/TRBV3-2
abundance: once

CDR3aa: CASSRRTGDEQFF
CDR3nt: TGCGCCAGCAGCCGGAGGACAGGCGATGAGCAGTTCTTC
d_gene: TRBD1
j_gene: TRBJ2-1
v_gene: TRBV5-1
abundance: once

CDR3aa: CASRRTGEYEQYF
CDR3nt: TGCGCCAGCAGGAGGACAGGGGAGTACGAGCAGTACTTC
d_gene: TRBD1
j_gene: TRBJ2-7
v_gene: TRBV4-1
abundance: -

CDR3aa: CASSAVAGSSDTQYF
CDR3nt: TGTGCCAGCAGCGCAGTGGCGGGGAGCTCGGATACGCAGTATTTT
d_gene: -
j_gene: TRBJ2-3
v_gene: TRBV11-1
abundance: -

CDR3aa: CASSQGNEQFF
CDR3nt: TGTGCCTCGAGTCAGGGGAATGAGCAGTTCTTC
d_gene: -
j_gene: TRBJ2-1
v_gene: TRBV19
abundance: -

CDR3aa: CASSTTGSGTEAFF
CDR3nt: TGTGCCAGCAGCACGACAGGGTCGGGCACTGAAGCTTTCTTT
d_gene: TRBD1
j_gene: TRBJ1-1
v_gene: TRBV28
abundance: -

CDR3aa: CASSHHTGSQNSPLHF
CDR3nt: TGTGCCAGCAGCCACCATACCGGGAGCCAAAATTCACCCCTCCACTTT
d_gene: -
j_gene: TRBJ1-6
v_gene: TRBV3-1/TRBV3-2
abundance: -

CDR3aa: CASSIWREGPRKTQYF
CDR3nt: TGTGCCAGTAGTATATGGCGGGAGGGCCCTCGAAAGACCCAGTACTTC
d_gene: TRBD2
j_gene: TRBJ2-5
v_gene: TRBV19
abundance: -

CDR3aa: CASSLGGQGEQYF
CDR3nt: TGTGCCAGCTCACTCGGGGGGCAAGGCGAGCAGTACTTC
d_gene: -
j_gene: TRBJ2-7
v_gene: TRBV18
abundance: -

CDR3aa: CASSPRGAAGYTF
CDR3nt: TGTGCCAGCAGCCCCCGGGGTGCCGCTGGCTACACCTTC
d_gene: -
j_gene: TRBJ1-2
v_gene: TRBV28
abundance: medium-sized

CDR3aa: CASSLVPPSTGELFF
CDR3nt: TGTGCCAGCAGTTTAGTCCCCCCCAGCACCGGGGAGCTGTTTTTT
d_gene: -
j_gene: TRBJ2-2
v_gene: TRBV28
abundance: once

CDR3aa: CASSRDSLGGQPQHF
CDR3nt: TGTGCCAGCAGCCGCGACAGCTTAGGAGGGCAGCCCCAGCATTTT
d_gene: -
j_gene: TRBJ1-5
v_gene: TRBV7-6
abundance: few

CDR3aa: CASRDDRGLGNTIYF
CDR3nt: TGTGCCAGCAGAGATGACAGGGGATTGGGAAACACCATATATTTT
d_gene: TRBD1
j_gene: TRBJ1-3
v_gene: TRBV2
abundance: -

CDR3aa: CASSERGTINNEQFF
CDR3nt: TGTGCCAGCAGTGAAAGGGGGACTATCAACAATGAGCAGTTCTTC
d_gene: -
j_gene: TRBJ2-1
v_gene: TRBV2
abundance: -

CDR3aa: CASSGGLSAYEQYF
CDR3nt: TGTGCCAGCAGCGGGGGACTGTCCGCCTACGAGCAGTACTTC
d_gene: -
j_gene: TRBJ2-7
v_gene: TRBV5-6
abundance: -

CDR3aa: CSVAPLAGSQETQYF
CDR3nt: TGCAGCGTGGCACCCTTAGCGGGATCACAAGAGACCCAGTACTTC
d_gene: TRBD2
j_gene: TRBJ2-5
v_gene: TRBV29-1
abundance: -

CDR3aa: CASSLTAGDGYTF
CDR3nt: TGTGCCAGCAGCTTAACTGCGGGGGATGGCTACACCTTC
d_gene: -
j_gene: TRBJ1-2
v_gene: TRBV7-3
abundance: few

CDR3aa: CAWGDTYGYTF
CDR3nt: TGTGCCTGGGGGGACACCTATGGCTACACCTTC
d_gene: -
j_gene: TRBJ1-2
v_gene: TRBV30
abundance: -

CDR3aa: CASSAGTGNRQYF
CDR3nt: TGTGCCAGCAGCGCCGGGACAGGGAATCGGCAGTACTTC
d_gene: TRBD1
j_gene: TRBJ2-7
v_gene: TRBV9
abundance: many

CDR3aa: CASGGGGIDRNEQFF
CDR3nt: TGTGCCAGCGGCGGCGGGGGTATTGATCGCAATGAGCAGTTCTTC
d_gene: TRBD2
j_gene: TRBJ2-1
v_gene: TRBV7-2
abundance: -

CDR3aa: CASSEALAGGLNTGELFF
CDR3nt: TGTGCCAGCAGTGAAGCCCTAGCGGGAGGGTTGAACACCGGGGAGCTGTTTTTT
d_gene: TRBD2
j_gene: TRBJ2-2
v_gene: TRBV2
abundance: -

CDR3aa: CASSFDSGVGGDTQYF
CDR3nt: TGTGCCAGCAGCTTCGACTCGGGAGTGGGAGGAGATACGCAGTATTTT
d_gene: -
j_gene: TRBJ2-3
v_gene: TRBV11-2
abundance: -

CDR3aa: CASGRQGLRTEAFF
CDR3nt: TGTGCCAGCGGTCGACAGGGGCTCCGAACTGAAGCTTTCTTT
d_gene: TRBD1
j_gene: TRBJ1-1
v_gene: TRBV28
abundance: -

CDR3aa: CASSTRLVQKAGYTF
CDR3nt: TGTGCCAGCAGCACCCGGTTAGTCCAAAAAGCTGGCTACACCTTC
d_gene: -
j_gene: TRBJ1-2
v_gene: TRBV11-2
abundance: -

CDR3aa: CASSLDSLSTDTQYF
CDR3nt: TGTGCCAGCAGCTTGGACAGCCTTAGCACAGATACGCAGTATTTT
d_gene: -
j_gene: TRBJ2-3
v_gene: TRBV5-6
abundance: -

CDR3aa: CASSPQGARYSNQPQHF
CDR3nt: TGTGCCAGCAGCCCCCAGGGGGCCCGATATAGCAATCAGCCCCAGCATTTT
d_gene: TRBD1
j_gene: TRBJ1-5
v_gene: TRBV3-1/TRBV3-2
abundance: -

CDR3aa: CASRRTGSYGYTF
CDR3nt: TGTGCCAGCAGGCGTACAGGGAGCTATGGCTACACCTTC
d_gene: -
j_gene: TRBJ1-2
v_gene: TRBV28
abundance: -

CDR3aa: CASSENWNQPQHF
CDR3nt: TGTGCCAGCAGTGAGAACTGGAATCAGCCCCAGCATTTT
d_gene: -
j_gene: TRBJ1-5
v_gene: TRBV6-1
abundance: -

CDR3aa: CASSWTEQETQYF
CDR3nt: TGTGCCAGTAGTTGGACAGAGCAAGAGACCCAGTACTTC
d_gene: -
j_gene: TRBJ2-5
v_gene: TRBV19
abundance: -

CDR3aa: CATSDPGLAGPGDTQYF
CDR3nt: TGTGCCACCAGTGATCCCGGACTAGCGGGACCGGGAGATACGCAGTATTTT
d_gene: TRBD2
j_gene: TRBJ2-3
v_gene: TRBV24-1
abundance: -

CDR3aa: CAWMRARGPSGNTIYF
CDR3nt: TGTGCCTGGATGAGGGCCCGCGGACCCTCTGGAAACACCATATATTTT
d_gene: -
j_gene: TRBJ1-3
v_gene: TRBV30
abundance: -

CDR3aa: CASSDITGATYEQYF
CDR3nt: TGTGCCAGCAGTGATATTACAGGGGCAACCTACGAGCAGTACTTC
d_gene: TRBD1
j_gene: TRBJ2-7
v_gene: TRBV2
abundance: -

CDR3aa: CARGSDTRSSGNTIYF
CDR3nt: TGTGCCCGGGGGTCGGACACTCGAAGTTCTGGAAACACCATATATTTT
d_gene: -
j_gene: TRBJ1-3
v_gene: TRBV30
abundance: -

CDR3aa: CASSLAATSTDTQYF
CDR3nt: TGCGCCAGCAGCTTGGCGGCGACAAGCACAGATACGCAGTATTTT
d_gene: -
j_gene: TRBJ2-3
v_gene: TRBV5-1
abundance: -

CDR3aa: CASSPDSYNEQFF
CDR3nt: TGTGCCAGCAGCCCTGACAGCTACAATGAGCAGTTCTTC
d_gene: -
j_gene: TRBJ2-1
v_gene: TRBV5-4
abundance: -

CDR3aa: CASSPRQGSTDTQYF
CDR3nt: TGTGCCAGCAGTCCGCGACAGGGGAGCACAGATACGCAGTATTTT
d_gene: TRBD1
j_gene: TRBJ2-3
v_gene: TRBV6-1
abundance: -

CDR3aa: CATSTWDSSGNTIYF
CDR3nt: TGTGCCACCAGCACATGGGACAGCTCTGGAAACACCATATATTTT
d_gene: TRBD1
j_gene: TRBJ1-3
v_gene: TRBV15
abundance: -

CDR3aa: CASSSPLPKRVIDEQYF
CDR3nt: TGTGCCAGCAGCTCCCCATTACCTAAGCGAGTAATTGACGAGCAGTACTTC
d_gene: -
j_gene: TRBJ2-7
v_gene: TRBV11-2
abundance: -

CDR3aa: CSASLGGQGYTF
CDR3nt: TGCAGTGCTAGTTTAGGGGGCCAAGGCTACACCTTC
d_gene: TRBD1
j_gene: TRBJ1-2
v_gene: TRBV20-1
abundance: once

CDR3aa: CASRGGGDTGELFF
CDR3nt: TGTGCCAGCAGAGGGGGCGGTGACACCGGGGAGCTGTTTTTT
d_gene: TRBD1
j_gene: TRBJ2-2
v_gene: TRBV27
abundance: few

CDR3aa: CASSFGDSESF
CDR3nt: TGCGCCAGCAGCTTTGGGGATAGCGAATCCTTT
d_gene: -
j_gene: TRBJ1-1
v_gene: TRBV5-1
abundance: few

CDR3aa: CASSLLLGPETQYF
CDR3nt: TGTGCCAGCAGCTTATTGCTGGGGCCGGAGACCCAGTACTTC
d_gene: -
j_gene: TRBJ2-5
v_gene: TRBV11-2
abundance: -

CDR3aa: CASSHDRLGPRGQFF
CDR3nt: TGTGCCAGCAGCCATGACCGACTAGGCCCACGGGGGCAGTTCTTC
d_gene: -
j_gene: TRBJ2-1
v_gene: TRBV3-1/TRBV3-2
abundance: -

CDR3aa: CASSPLQGEGNQPQHF
CDR3nt: TGTGCCAGCAGTCCATTACAGGGTGAGGGCAATCAGCCCCAGCATTTT
d_gene: -
j_gene: TRBJ1-5
v_gene: TRBV27
abundance: -

CDR3aa: CASSPAPGTAGTQYF
CDR3nt: TGTGCCAGTAGTCCGGCCCCGGGGACAGCTGGGACCCAGTACTTC
d_gene: TRBD1
j_gene: TRBJ2-5
v_gene: TRBV19
abundance: -

CDR3aa: CASGGPNSPLHF
CDR3nt: TGTGCCAGCGGAGGGCCCAATTCACCCCTCCACTTT
d_gene: -
j_gene: TRBJ1-6
v_gene: TRBV2
abundance: -